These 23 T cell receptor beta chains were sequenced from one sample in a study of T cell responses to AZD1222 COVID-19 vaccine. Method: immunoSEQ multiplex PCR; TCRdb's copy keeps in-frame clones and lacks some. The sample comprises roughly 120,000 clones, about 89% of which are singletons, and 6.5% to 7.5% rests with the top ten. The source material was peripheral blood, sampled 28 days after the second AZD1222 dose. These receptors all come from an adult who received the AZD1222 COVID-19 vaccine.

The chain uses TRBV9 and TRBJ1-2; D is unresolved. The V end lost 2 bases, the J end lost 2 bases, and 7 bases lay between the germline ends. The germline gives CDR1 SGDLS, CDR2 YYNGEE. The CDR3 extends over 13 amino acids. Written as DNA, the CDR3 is TGTGCCAGCAGCGTTGCAAACAACTATGGCTACACCTTC. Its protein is CASSVANNYGYTF.

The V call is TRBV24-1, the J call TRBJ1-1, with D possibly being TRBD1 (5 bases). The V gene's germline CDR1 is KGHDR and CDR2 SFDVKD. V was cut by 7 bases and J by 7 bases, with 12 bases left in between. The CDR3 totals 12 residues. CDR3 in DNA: TGTGCCACCAGGTCACCGGGGGGTGAAGCTTTCTTT. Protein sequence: CATRSPGGEAFF.

The CDR3 nucleotides read TGCAGTAGAGTGAGTGGGGGGGCCCTGTATTTT. This codes for CSRVSGGALYF. The J gene is TRBJ2-3, the V gene TRBV20-1, with D perhaps matching TRBD2 (7 bases). Germline V gene sequence: CDR1 DFQATT, CDR2 SNEGSKA (reference sequence). The CDR3 runs to 11 residues. Trimming cost V 8 bases and J 14 bases, with 20 bases left between them.

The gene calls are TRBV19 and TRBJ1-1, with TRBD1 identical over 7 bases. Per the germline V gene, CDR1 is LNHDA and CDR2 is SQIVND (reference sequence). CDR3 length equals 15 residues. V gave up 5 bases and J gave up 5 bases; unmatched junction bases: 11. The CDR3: CASSSAPPQGTEAFF. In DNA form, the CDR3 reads TGTGCCAGTAGTTCGGCTCCCCCACAGGGGACTGAAGCTTTCTTT.

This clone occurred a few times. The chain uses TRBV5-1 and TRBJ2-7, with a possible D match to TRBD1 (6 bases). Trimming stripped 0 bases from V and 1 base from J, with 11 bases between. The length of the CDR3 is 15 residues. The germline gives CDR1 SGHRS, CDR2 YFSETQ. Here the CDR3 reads CASSLDRVVSYEQYF. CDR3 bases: TGCGCCAGCAGCTTGGACAGGGTTGTATCCTACGAGCAGTACTTC.

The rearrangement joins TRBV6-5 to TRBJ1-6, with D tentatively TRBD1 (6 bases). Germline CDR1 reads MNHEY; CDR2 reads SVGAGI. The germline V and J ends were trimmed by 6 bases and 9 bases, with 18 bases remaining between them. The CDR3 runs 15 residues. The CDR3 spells CASSPGLWGRSPLHF. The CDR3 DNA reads TGTGCCAGCAGCCCAGGGTTATGGGGGCGTTCACCCCTCCACTTT.

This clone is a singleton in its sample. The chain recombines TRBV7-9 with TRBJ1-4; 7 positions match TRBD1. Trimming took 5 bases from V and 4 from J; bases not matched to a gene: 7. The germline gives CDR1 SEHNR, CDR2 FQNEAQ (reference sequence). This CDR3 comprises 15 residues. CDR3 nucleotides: TGTGCCAGCAGCGTTGGGACAGTCTTTAATGAAAAACTGTTTTTT. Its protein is CASSVGTVFNEKLFF. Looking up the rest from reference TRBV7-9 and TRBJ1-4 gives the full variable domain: DTGVSQNPRHKITKRGQNVTFRCDPISEHNRLYWYRQTLGQGPEFLTYFQNEAQLEKSRLLSDRFSAERPKGSFSTLEIQRTEQGDSAMYLCASSVGTVFNEKLFFGSGTQLSVL.

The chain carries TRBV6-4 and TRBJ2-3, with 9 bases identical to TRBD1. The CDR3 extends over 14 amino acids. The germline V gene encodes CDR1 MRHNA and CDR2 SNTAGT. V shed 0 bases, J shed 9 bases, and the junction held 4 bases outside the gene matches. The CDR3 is CASSDSGTGRTQYF. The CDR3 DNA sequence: TGTGCCAGCAGTGACTCAGGGACAGGGAGAACGCAGTATTTT.

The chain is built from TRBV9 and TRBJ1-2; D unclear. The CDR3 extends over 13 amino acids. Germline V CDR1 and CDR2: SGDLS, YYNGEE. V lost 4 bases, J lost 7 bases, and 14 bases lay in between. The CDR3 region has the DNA TGTGCCAGCAGCCCATGGTCCACGGGTGGCTACACCTTC. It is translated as CASSPWSTGGYTF.

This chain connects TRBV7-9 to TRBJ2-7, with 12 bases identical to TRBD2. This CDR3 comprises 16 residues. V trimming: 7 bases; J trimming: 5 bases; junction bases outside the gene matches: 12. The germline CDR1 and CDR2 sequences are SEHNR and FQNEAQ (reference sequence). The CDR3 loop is CASIRPGTSGRDEQYF. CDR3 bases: TGTGCCAGCATCCGACCAGGGACTAGCGGGCGCGACGAGCAGTACTTC.

CDR3 DNA sequence: TGTGCCAGCAGCTTTGAGACCGGCGAGCAGTACTTC. This sequence encodes CASSFETGEQYF. The V and J genes are TRBV11-3 and TRBJ2-7, with no clear D. The CDR3 sequence is 12 residues long. V was shortened by 3 bases and J by 6 bases, with 9 bases between the two germline ends. Per the germline V gene, CDR1 is SGHNT and CDR2 is YENEEA.

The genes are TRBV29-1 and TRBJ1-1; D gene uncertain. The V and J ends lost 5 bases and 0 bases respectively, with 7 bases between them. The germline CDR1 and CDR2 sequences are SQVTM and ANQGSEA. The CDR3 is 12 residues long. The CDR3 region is CSVRLMNTEAFF. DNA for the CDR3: TGCAGCGTTCGGCTTATGAACACTGAAGCTTTCTTT.

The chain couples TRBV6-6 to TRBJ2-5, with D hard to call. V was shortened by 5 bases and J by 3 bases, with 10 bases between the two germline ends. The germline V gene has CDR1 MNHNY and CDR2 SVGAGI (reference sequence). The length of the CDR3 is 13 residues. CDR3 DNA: TGTGCCAGCAGTCAAAACTTTGAAGAGACCCAGTACTTC. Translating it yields CASSQNFEETQYF.

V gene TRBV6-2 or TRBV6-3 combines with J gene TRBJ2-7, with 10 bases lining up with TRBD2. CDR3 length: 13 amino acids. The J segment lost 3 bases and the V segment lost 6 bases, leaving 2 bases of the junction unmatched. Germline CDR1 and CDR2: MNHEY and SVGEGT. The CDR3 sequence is CASSRTSGYEQYF. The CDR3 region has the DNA TGTGCCAGCAGCAGGACTAGCGGCTACGAGCAGTACTTC.

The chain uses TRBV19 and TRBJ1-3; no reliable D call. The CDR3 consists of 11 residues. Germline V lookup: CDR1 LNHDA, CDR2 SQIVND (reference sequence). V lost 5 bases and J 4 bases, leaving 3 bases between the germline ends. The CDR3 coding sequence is TGTGCCAGTAGTCCCGGAAACACCATATATTTT. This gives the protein CASSPGNTIYF.

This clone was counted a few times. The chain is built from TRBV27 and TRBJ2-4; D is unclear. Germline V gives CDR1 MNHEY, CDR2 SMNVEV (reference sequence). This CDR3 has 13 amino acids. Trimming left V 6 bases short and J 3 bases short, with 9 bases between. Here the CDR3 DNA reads TGTGCCAGCAGGTCCGCAGACAAAAACATTCAGTACTTC. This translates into CASRSADKNIQYF.

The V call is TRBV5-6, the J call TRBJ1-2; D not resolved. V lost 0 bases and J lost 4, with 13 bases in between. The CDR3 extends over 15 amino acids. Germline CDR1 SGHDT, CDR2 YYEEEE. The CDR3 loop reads CASSLGGQSAYGYTF. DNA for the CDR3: TGTGCCAGCAGCTTGGGCGGCCAGTCGGCCTATGGCTACACCTTC. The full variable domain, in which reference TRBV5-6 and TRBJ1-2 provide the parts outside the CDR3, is DAGVTQSPTHLIKTRGQQVTLRCSPKSGHDTVSWYQQALGQGPQFIFQYYEEEERQRGNFPDRFSGHQFPNYSSELNVNALLLGDSALYLCASSLGGQSAYGYTFGSGTRLTVV.

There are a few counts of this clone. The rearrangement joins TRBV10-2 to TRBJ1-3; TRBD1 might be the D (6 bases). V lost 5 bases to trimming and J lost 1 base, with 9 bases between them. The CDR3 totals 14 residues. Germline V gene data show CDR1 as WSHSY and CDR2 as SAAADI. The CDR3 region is CASSPQGSGNTIYF. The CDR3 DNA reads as TGCGCCAGCAGTCCACAGGGTTCTGGAAACACCATATATTTT.

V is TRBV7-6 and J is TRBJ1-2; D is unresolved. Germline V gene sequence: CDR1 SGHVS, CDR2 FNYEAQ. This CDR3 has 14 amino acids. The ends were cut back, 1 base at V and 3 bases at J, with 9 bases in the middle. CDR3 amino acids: CASSLEETHYGYTF. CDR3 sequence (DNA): TGTGCCAGCAGCTTAGAGGAGACCCACTATGGCTACACCTTC. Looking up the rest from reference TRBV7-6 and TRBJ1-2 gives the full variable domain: GAGVSQSPRYKVTKRGQDVALRCDPISGHVSLYWYRQALGQGPEFLTYFNYEAQQDKSGLPNDRFSAERPEGSISTLTIQRTEQRDSAMYRCASSLEETHYGYTFGSGTRLTVV.

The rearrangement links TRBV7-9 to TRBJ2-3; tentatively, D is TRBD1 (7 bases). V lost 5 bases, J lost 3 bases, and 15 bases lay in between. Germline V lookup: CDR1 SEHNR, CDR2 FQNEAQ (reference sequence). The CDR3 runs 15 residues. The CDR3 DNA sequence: TGTGCCAGCAGCGCGGGACAGCGCACGACAGATACGCAGTATTTT. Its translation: CASSAGQRTTDTQYF.

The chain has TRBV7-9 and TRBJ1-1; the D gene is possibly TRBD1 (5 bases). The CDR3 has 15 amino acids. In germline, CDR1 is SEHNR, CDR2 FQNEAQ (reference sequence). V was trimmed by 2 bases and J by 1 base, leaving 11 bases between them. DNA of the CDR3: TGTGCCAGCAGCTTAACAGGCAGGACGAACACTGAAGCTTTCTTT. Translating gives CASSLTGRTNTEAFF.

For the CDR3, the DNA is TGTGCCAGAAGCCGAATGATACCGTGGGACAGGTTCTCTGGGGCCAACGTCCTGACTTTC. This translates into CARSRMIPWDRFSGANVLTF. The chain carries TRBV5-3 and TRBJ2-6; 8 bases agree with TRBD1. TRBV5-3 is an open reading frame, and its role is uncertain. The V gene end was trimmed by 4 bases and the J gene end by 0 bases; junction bases not matched to a gene: 15. The CDR3 sequence is 20 residues long.

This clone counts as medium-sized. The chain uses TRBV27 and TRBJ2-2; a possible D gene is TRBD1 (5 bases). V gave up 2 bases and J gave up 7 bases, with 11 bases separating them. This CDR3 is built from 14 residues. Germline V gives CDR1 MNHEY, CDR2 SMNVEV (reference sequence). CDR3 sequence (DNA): TGTGCCAGCAGTTTACAGGGATCTGTCGGGGAGCTGTTTTTT. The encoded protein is CASSLQGSVGELFF.